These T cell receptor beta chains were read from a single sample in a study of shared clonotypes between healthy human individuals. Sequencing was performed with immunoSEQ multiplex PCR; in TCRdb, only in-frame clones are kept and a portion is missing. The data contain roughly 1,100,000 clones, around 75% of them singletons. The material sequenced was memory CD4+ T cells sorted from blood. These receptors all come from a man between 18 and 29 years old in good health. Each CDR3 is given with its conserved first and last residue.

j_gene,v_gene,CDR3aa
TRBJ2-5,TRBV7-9,CASSQRGRPQETQYF
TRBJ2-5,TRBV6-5,CASNAMGLETQYF
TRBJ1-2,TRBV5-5,CASSLDDRVGYTF
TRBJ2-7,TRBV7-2,CASSLEGQGPYEQYF
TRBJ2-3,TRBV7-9,CASSLVAGSGTDTQYF
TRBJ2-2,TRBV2,CASSVQKTGELFF
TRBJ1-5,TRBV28,CASDVGTGAFNQPQHF
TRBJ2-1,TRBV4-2,CASSQEQRGGHNEQFF
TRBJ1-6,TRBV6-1,CASSDPGQGANSPLHF
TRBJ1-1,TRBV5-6,CASSLGQVLGTEAFF
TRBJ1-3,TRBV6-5,CASSSPTGSGNTIYF
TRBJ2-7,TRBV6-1,CASSEVVSLQYF
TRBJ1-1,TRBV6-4,CASSLTENTEAFF
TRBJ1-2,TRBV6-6,CASSSPRDRAIYGYTF
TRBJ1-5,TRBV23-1,CASSFRDRAPFSNQPQHF
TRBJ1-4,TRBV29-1,CSVEDRMGNEKLFF
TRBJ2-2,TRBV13,CASSLSSSGRARTGELFF
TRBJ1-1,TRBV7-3,CASSPQMNTEAFF
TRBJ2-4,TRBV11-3,CASSLVPAKRAKNIQYF
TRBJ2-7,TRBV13,CASRGTGSYEQYF
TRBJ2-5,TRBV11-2,CASSPSRETQYF
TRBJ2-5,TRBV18,CASSPPVSEGKTQYF
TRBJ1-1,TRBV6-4,CASSPRTGSTEAFF
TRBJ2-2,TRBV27,CASRKPGTGNTGELFF
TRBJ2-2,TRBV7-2,CASSLARGAGELFF
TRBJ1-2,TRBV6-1,CASSIEGRNGYTF
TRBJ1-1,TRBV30,CAWSVPGQPLEAFF
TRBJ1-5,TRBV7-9,CASSLAGGSNQPQHF
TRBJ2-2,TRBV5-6,CASSFQGKFGELFF
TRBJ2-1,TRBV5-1,CASSLGTGGLLSYNEQFF
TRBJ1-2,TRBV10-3,CAISESGQAGGYTF
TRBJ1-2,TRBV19,CASSMTGGAFNYGYTF
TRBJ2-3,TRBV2,CASSRLAGGTDTQYF
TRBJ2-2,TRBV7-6,CASSLRGPGLGTGELFF
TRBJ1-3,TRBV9,CASSPAGTGVGNTIYF
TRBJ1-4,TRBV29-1,CSVAGTGGRGLNEKLFF
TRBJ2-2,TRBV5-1,CASSLDREGAGELFF
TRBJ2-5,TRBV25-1,CASSELSGYQETQYF
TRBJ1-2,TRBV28,CASSLRVGGYTF
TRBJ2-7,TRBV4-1,CASSQAQLAGMEQYF
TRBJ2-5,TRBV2,CATRNWETQYF
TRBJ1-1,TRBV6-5,CASSQQGAWTEAFF
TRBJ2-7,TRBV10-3,CAIRQVGAYEQYF
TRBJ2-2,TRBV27,CASRPTSGANTGELFF
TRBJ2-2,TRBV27,CASSLLRTGGFGELFF
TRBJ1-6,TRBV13,CASSLGTQVQGFNSPLHF
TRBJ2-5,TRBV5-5,CASSFGQGVKETQYF
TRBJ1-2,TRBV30,CAWSPFTYGYTF
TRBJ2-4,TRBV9,CASSPRPEGNIQYF
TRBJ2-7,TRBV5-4,CASSQTGIGEQYF
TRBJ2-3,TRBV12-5,CASGSEAGRQYF